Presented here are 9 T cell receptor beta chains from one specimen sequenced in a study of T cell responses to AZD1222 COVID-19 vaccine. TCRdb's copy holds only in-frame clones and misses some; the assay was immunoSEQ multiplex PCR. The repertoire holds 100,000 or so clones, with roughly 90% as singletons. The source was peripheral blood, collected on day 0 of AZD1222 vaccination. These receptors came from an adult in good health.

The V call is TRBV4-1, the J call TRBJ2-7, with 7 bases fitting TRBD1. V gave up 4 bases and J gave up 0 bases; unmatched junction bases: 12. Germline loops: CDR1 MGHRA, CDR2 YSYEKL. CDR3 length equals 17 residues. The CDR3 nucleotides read TGCGCCAGCAGCCCTAAAGTGGCAGGGGGTCTCTCCTACGAGCAGTACTTC. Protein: CASSPKVAGGLSYEQYF.

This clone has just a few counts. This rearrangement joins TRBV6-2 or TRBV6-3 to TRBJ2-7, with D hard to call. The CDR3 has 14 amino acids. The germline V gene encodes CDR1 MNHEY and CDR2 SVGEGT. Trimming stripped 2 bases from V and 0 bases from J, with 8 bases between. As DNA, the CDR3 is TGTGCCAGCAGTTACGAGACGGGCTCCTACGAGCAGTACTTC. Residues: CASSYETGSYEQYF.

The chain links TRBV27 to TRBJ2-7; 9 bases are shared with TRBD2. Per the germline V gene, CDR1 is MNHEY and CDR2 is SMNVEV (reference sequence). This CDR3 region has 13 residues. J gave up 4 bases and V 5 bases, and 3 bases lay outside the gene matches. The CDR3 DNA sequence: TGTGCCAGCAGTATGGGACTAGCATACGAGCAGTACTTC. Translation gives CASSMGLAYEQYF.

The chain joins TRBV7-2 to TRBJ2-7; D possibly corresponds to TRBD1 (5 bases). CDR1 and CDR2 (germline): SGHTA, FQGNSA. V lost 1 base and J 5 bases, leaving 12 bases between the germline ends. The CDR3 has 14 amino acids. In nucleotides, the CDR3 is TGTGCCAGCAGCTTAGAAACCTCCAGGGACGAGCAGTACTTC. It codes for CASSLETSRDEQYF.

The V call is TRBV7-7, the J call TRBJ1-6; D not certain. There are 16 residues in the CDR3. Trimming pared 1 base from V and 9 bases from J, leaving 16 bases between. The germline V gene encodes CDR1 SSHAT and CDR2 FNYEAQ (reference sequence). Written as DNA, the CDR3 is TGTGCCAGCAGCTTAGGGCCCCCGGGAACCTTTTCACCCCTCCACTTT. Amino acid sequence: CASSLGPPGTFSPLHF.

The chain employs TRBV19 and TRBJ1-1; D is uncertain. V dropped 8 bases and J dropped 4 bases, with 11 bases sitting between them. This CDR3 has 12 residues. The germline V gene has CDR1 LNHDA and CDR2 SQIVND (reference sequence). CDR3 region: CASGNRATEAFF. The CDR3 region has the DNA TGTGCCAGTGGTAATAGGGCCACTGAAGCTTTCTTT.

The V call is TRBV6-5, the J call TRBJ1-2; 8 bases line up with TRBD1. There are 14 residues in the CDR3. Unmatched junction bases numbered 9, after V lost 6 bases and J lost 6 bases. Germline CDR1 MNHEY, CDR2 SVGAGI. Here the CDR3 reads CASRTTGVKNGYTF. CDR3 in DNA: TGTGCCAGCAGAACGACAGGGGTGAAGAATGGCTACACCTTC.

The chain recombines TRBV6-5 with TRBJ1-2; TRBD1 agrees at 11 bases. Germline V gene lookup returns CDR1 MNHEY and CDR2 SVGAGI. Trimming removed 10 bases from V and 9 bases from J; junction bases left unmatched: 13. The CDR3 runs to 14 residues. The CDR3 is CAIGLPGTGGRYTF. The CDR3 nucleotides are TGTGCCATTGGACTCCCCGGGACAGGGGGGCGCTACACCTTC.

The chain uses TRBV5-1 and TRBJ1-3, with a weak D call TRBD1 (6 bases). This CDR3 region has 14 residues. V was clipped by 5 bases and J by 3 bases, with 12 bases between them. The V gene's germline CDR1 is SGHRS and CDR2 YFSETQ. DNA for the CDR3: TGCGCCAGCAGGACCAGGGGTGATGGAAACACCATATATTTT. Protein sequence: CASRTRGDGNTIYF.